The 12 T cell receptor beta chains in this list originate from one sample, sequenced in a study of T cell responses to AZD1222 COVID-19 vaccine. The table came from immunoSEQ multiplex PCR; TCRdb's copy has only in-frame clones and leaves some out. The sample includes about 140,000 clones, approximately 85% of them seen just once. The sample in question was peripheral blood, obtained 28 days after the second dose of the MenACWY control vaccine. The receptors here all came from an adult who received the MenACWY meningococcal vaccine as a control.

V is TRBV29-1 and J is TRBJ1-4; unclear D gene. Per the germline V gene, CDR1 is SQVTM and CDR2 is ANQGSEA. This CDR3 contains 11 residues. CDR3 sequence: CNLGLNEKLFF. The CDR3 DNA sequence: TGCAACCTGGGTTTAAATGAAAAACTGTTTTTT.

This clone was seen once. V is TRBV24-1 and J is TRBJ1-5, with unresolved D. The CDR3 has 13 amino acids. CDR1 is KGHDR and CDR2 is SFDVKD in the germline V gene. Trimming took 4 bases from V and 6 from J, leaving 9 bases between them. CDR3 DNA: TGTGCCACCAGTGAATACGTGGGTCAGCCCCAGCATTTT. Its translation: CATSEYVGQPQHF.

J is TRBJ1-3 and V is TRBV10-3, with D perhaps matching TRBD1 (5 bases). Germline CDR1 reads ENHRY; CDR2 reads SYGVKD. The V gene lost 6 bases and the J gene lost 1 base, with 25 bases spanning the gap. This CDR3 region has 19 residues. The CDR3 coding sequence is TGTGCCATCAGACCTCGAGGGACCCTTTTTCCAGGGTCTGGAAACACCATATATTTT. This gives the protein CAIRPRGTLFPGSGNTIYF.

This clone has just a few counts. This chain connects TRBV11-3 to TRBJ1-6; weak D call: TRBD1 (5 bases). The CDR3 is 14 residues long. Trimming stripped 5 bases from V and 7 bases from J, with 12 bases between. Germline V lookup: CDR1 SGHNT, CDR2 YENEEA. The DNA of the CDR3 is TGTGCCAGCAGCGCCGGGACGGGAAATTCACCCCTCCACTTT. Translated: CASSAGTGNSPLHF.

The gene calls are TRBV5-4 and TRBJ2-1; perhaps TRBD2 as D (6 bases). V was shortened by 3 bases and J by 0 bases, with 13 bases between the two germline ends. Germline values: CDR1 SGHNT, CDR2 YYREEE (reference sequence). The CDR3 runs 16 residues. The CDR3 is CASSYLTSPSYNEQFF. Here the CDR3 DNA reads TGTGCCAGCAGCTATTTAACTAGCCCCTCCTACAATGAGCAGTTCTTC. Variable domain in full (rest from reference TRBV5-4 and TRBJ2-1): ETGVTQSPTHLIKTRGQQVTLRCSSQSGHNTVSWYQQALGQGPQFIFQYYREEENGRGNFPPRFSGLQFPNYSSELNVNALELDDSALYLCASSYLTSPSYNEQFFGPGTRLTVL.

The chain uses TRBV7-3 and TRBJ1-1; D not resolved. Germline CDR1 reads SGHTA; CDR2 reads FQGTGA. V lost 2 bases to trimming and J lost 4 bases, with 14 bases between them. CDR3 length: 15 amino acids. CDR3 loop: CASSLDGPPTTEAFF. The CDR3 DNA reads TGTGCCAGCAGCTTAGACGGCCCGCCAACCACTGAAGCTTTCTTT.

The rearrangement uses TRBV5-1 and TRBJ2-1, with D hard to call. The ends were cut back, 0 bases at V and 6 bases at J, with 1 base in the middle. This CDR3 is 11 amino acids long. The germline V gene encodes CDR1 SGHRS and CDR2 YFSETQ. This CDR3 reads CASSLGNEQFF. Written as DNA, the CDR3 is TGCGCCAGCAGCTTGGGCAATGAGCAGTTCTTC.

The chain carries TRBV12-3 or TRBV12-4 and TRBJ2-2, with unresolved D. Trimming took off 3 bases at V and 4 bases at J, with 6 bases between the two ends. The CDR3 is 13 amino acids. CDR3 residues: CASSFQLTGELFF. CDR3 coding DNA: TGTGCCAGCAGTTTTCAGCTCACCGGGGAGCTGTTTTTT.

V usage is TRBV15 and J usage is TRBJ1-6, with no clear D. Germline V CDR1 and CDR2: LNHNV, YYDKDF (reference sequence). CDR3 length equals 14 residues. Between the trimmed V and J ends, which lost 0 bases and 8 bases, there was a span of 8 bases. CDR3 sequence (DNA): TGTGCCACCAGCAGAGATTCGGGATATTCACCCCTCCACTTT. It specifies CATSRDSGYSPLHF.

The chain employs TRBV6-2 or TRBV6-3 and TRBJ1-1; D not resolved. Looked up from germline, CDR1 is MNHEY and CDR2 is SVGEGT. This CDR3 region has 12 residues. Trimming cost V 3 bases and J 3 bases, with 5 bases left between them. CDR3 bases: TGTGCCAGCAGTTATTATTACACTGAAGCTTTCTTT. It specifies CASSYYYTEAFF.

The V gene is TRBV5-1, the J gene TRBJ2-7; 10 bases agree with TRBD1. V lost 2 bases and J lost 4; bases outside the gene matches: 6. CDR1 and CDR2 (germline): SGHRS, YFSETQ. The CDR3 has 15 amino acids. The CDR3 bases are TGCGCCAGCAGCTTTGGGGGACAGGGGTCGTACGAGCAGTACTTC. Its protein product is CASSFGGQGSYEQYF.

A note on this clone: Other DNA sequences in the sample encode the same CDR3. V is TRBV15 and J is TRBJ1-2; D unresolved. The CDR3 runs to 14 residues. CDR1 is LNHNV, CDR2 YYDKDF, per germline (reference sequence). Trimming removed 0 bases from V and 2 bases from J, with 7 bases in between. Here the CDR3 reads CATSRDPGNYGYTF. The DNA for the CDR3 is TGTGCCACCAGCAGAGATCCGGGGAACTATGGCTACACCTTC. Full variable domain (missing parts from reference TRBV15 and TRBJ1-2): DAMVIQNPRYQVTQFGKPVTLSCSQTLNHNVMYWYQQKSSQAPKLLFHYYDKDFNNEADTPDNFQSRRPNTSFCFLDIRSPGLGDTAMYLCATSRDPGNYGYTFGSGTRLTVV.